The 11 T cell receptor beta chains listed next were all sequenced from one sample in a study of blood T cells in healthy people across ages. A second PCR of 7 to 11 cycles used a sample-barcoded 5' primer and a J-beta primer mix. TCRdb recomputed calls from the 5' RACE reads with MiXCR, one row per CDR3 protein. The table includes roughly 1.4 million distinct CDR3 sequences, approximately 59% detected once. What was sequenced was blood. These receptors were collected from a man aged 18 to 30 in good health.

The V gene is TRBV3-1, the J gene TRBJ2-1; 7 nucleotides align to TRBD1. The CDR3 loop spans 15 amino acids. The germline V gene has CDR1 LGHDT and CDR2 YNNKEL (reference sequence). J was trimmed by 6 bases and V by 2 bases; bases with no gene match: 7. The CDR3 here is CASSQILTGTNEQFF. CDR3 in DNA: TGTGCCAGCAGCCAAATCCTGACAGGGACCAATGAGCAGTTCTTC.

DNA for the CDR3: TGCAGCCTCCACGGGGGAGGGGAGACCCAGTACTTC. Protein product: CSLHGGGETQYF. This chain connects TRBV29-1 to TRBJ2-5; 7 bases line up with TRBD2. CDR3 size: 12 residues. Germline values: CDR1 SQVTM, CDR2 ANQGSEA. The V gene end was trimmed by 8 bases and the J gene end by 5 bases; junction bases not matched to a gene: 8.

The V and J genes are TRBV3-1 and TRBJ2-7, with D possibly TRBD2 on 5 matching bases. CDR1 and CDR2 from the germline V gene are LGHDT and YNNKEL (reference sequence). The V end lost 1 base, the J end lost 1 base, and 20 bases lay between the germline ends. The CDR3 length is 18 residues. The chain's CDR3 is CASSQGGLIRAGSYEQYF. As DNA, the CDR3 is TGTGCCAGCAGCCAAGGAGGACTTATCCGGGCCGGGTCCTACGAGCAGTACTTC.

The V and J genes are TRBV20-1 and TRBJ2-1; D gene uncertain. The V end lost 5 bases, the J end lost 0 bases, and 8 bases lay between the germline ends. The V gene's germline CDR1 is DFQATT and CDR2 SNEGSKA (reference sequence). The CDR3 is 13 amino acids. The chain's CDR3 is CSAPPSSYNEQFF. DNA for the CDR3: TGCAGTGCTCCCCCTAGCTCCTACAATGAGCAGTTCTTC.

In its sample, this clonotype was seen a few times. The genes are TRBV27 and TRBJ2-5; D may be TRBD1 or TRBD2 (6 bases each). The J call may be in error: the DNA end matches TRBJ2-7 better. The CDR3 extends over 13 amino acids. Per germline, CDR1 MNHEY and CDR2 SMNVEV (reference sequence). CDR3 residues: CASSWGASYEQYF. In nucleotides, the CDR3 is TGTGCCAGCAGTTGGGGGGCCAGTTACGAGCAGTACTTC.

The chain links TRBV20-1 to TRBJ1-2; TRBD1 agrees at 10 bases. Germline values: CDR1 DFQATT, CDR2 SNEGSKA (reference sequence). V lost 1 base and J lost 5; bases outside the gene matches: 7. The CDR3 is made up of 15 amino acids. Here the CDR3 reads CSARAPGQGMYGYTF. The CDR3 coding sequence is TGCAGTGCTAGAGCTCCGGGACAGGGGATGTATGGCTACACCTTC.

The chain recombines TRBV7-2 with TRBJ1-6; perhaps TRBD1 as D (6 bases). V gave up 7 bases and J gave up 10 bases, with 20 bases separating them. Germline V gene data show CDR1 as SGHTA and CDR2 as FQGNSA. CDR3 size: 15 residues. Written as DNA, the CDR3 is TGTGCCAGCACCGGACGGGGGGCGCGCGAATCACCCCTCCACTTT. This sequence encodes CASTGRGARESPLHF.

V gene TRBV14 combines with J gene TRBJ1-1, with 7 bases lining up with TRBD1. With V trimmed by 1 base and J by 7 bases, 9 bases remained unmatched. This CDR3 contains 15 residues. The germline V gene encodes CDR1 SGHDN and CDR2 FVKESK. CDR3 loop: CASSQALGTAHEAFF. For the CDR3, the DNA is TGTGCCAGCAGCCAAGCGCTCGGGACAGCCCATGAAGCTTTCTTT.

The V and J genes are TRBV13 and TRBJ2-6; no clear D. This CDR3 has 14 amino acids. V was clipped by 9 bases and J by 1 base, with 10 bases between them. From germline, CDR1 is PRHDT and CDR2 FYEKMQ (reference sequence). DNA for the CDR3: TGTGCCAGTCTCAGTAGTTCTGGGGCCAACGTCCTGACTTTC. Protein product: CASLSSSGANVLTF.

Note on this clonotype: A single base separates this from a much larger clone, so it may be a read error. The V gene is TRBV20-1, the J gene TRBJ1-5; D unclear. Germline V CDR1 and CDR2: DFQATT, SNEGSKA (reference sequence). This CDR3 is built from 13 residues. V was pared by 6 bases and J by 2 bases, with 11 bases between. Written as DNA, the CDR3 is TGCAGTGCCTCGAAGCCCGGCAATCAGCCCCAGCATTTT. This sequence encodes CSASKPGNQPQHF.

This clonotype was observed a handful of times. The chain has TRBV7-9 and TRBJ1-5; D is uncertain. Trimming took 3 bases from V and 7 from J, leaving 7 bases between them. Per germline, CDR1 SEHNR and CDR2 FQNEAQ (reference sequence). This CDR3 region has 12 residues. Here the CDR3 reads CASSFPGQPQHF. CDR3 in DNA: TGTGCCAGCAGCTTCCCGGGGCAGCCCCAGCATTTT.